Many counts were recorded for the clone carrying this TCR beta chain. What it recognizes is unknown. Each single cDNA molecule received a unique molecular identifier. In TCRdb, the 5' RACE reads were re-called with MiXCR into one record per CDR3 protein. The sample carries tens of thousands of distinct CDR3 sequences, over 9.5% recorded once. The germline V and J ends were trimmed by 6 bases and 3 bases, with 5 bases remaining between them. The CDR3 is 11 residues long. Germline CDR1 reads LGHNT; CDR2 reads FRNRAP. The data originate from a study of early T cells in non-severe SARS-CoV-2 infection. Study information: The authors sequenced bulk RNA from unsorted whole blood, leaving chains unpaired. Study outcomes and limitations: Anti-spike CD8 specificities were favored by VDJdb matching, whose results missed private and CD4 specificities.

This chain joins TRBV12-5 and TRBJ1-1; D is uncertain. This clonotype originated in an adult who was a healthcare worker with PCR-confirmed SARS-CoV-2 infection or an uninfected control (not recorded which). Material: whole blood. The CDR3 region has the DNA TGTGCTAGTGGCCTGTACACTGAAGCTTTCTTT. It specifies CASGLYTEAFF.